What follows is one T cell receptor (beta chain) and its context. Its antigen is as yet unknown. Constant-segment primers were used for 5'RACE, and the resulting TCR alpha and TCR beta cDNA libraries carried sample barcodes and UMIs. Via MiXCR, TCRdb re-called the 5' RACE reads, giving one row per CDR3 protein. The sample yields hundreds of thousands of distinct CDR3 sequences, roughly 15% seen once. This specimen belongs to a study of T-cell memory formation after mild COVID-19. Study in general: Clusters were largely donor specific.

The V and J ends lost 7 bases and 0 bases, in that order; junction bases with no gene match: 3. Germline-derived CDR1 and CDR2 are PRHDT and FYEKMQ (reference sequence). The CDR3 runs to 15 residues. The study's findings and limits: Among contracting clones, CD4+ were mainly CM/EM and CD8+ enriched in EMRA.

The specimen sequenced was PBMCs or a T cell subset sorted from them (not recorded which). The chain has TRBV13 and TRBJ2-1; 10 positions agree with TRBD2. The clonotype originates from a man between 18 and 35 years old who had mild COVID-19 (a few samples of this study predate the infection). Cell type and time point are not known. CDR3 residues: CASTERGGSYNEQFF. The CDR3 coding sequence is TGTGCCAGCACTGAGCGGGGGGGCTCCTACAATGAGCAGTTCTTC.